The present T cell receptor beta chain was sequenced within a study of response to subunit inactivated influenza vaccine. The CDR3 has 14 residues. This clonotype was seen a few times. As yet, its antigen is unknown. TCRdb ran MiXCR on the RT-PCR reads and lists one entry per CDR3 protein. The sample consists of a few hundred thousand distinct CDR3 sequences, around 13% of them appearing once. General observations from the study: Authors suggested each seasonal flu vaccination may recruit only limited numbers of new T cells.

The source is a man aged 50 to 60 who received an inactivated influenza vaccine. The sample consisted of PBMCs from blood, taken approximately 13 days after vaccination. The genes are TRBV21-1 and TRBJ1-2. TRBV21-1 is given as a pseudogene. This CDR3 is CANPNNVPNYGYTF. The CDR3 DNA follows: TGTGCCAACCCAAATAATGTACCTAACTATGGCTACACCTTC.